Following are 20 T cell receptor beta chains from one sample sequenced in a study of OX40 agonist ivuxolimab in advanced cancers. This table comes from immunoSEQ multiplex PCR, and its TCRdb copy is limited to in-frame clones, with some not included. The profile shows roughly 24,000 clones, less than 90% of them singletons. The sample in question was CD4+ or CD8+ T cells sorted from blood, obtained in a trial of the OX40 agonist ivuxolimab. The receptors here all came from an adult with an advanced solid tumor such as melanoma, head and neck, liver or kidney cancer.

In this sample, this clone turned up a few times. The chain couples TRBV15 to TRBJ2-5; a weak D match, TRBD1 (7 bases). The CDR3 has 15 residues. Germline V gives CDR1 LNHNV, CDR2 YYDKDF (reference sequence). Deletions cut 5 bases from V and 1 base from J, with 14 bases between. This CDR3 is CATSPGGKTQETQYF. CDR3 DNA sequence: TGTGCCACCAGCCCAGGGGGGAAAACCCAAGAGACCCAGTACTTC.

CDR3 nucleotide sequence: TGTGCCAGCAGCTTAGAAAGCGGGGGGTACAATGAGCAGTTCTTC. It yields the protein CASSLESGGYNEQFF. The chain has TRBV11-3 and TRBJ2-1, with TRBD2 matching over 9 bases. The CDR3 runs 15 residues. Looked up from germline, CDR1 is SGHNT and CDR2 is YENEEA. V was pared by 0 bases and J by 4 bases, with 1 base of the junction left unmatched.

V and J are TRBV6-6 and TRBJ1-2, with D perhaps matching TRBD1 (5 bases). V lost 7 bases and J lost 8, with 14 bases in between. Germline CDR1 MNHNY, CDR2 SVGAGI (reference sequence). The CDR3 extends over 12 amino acids. The CDR3 loop reads CASKKGTFGYTF. Written as DNA, the CDR3 is TGTGCCAGCAAGAAGGGGACGTTCGGCTACACCTTC.

V usage is TRBV18 and J usage is TRBJ2-3, with no clear D. Trimming removed 3 bases at V and 3 bases at J, with 7 bases between. Germline V lookup: CDR1 KGHSH, CDR2 LQKENI. This CDR3 contains 13 residues. This CDR3 reads CASSPMATDTQYF. The CDR3 DNA follows: TGTGCCAGCTCACCGATGGCTACAGATACGCAGTATTTT.

The chain joins TRBV6-6 to TRBJ1-2; the match to TRBD1 covers 7 bases. Germline V gives CDR1 MNHNY, CDR2 SVGAGI (reference sequence). Trimming removed 8 bases from V and 6 bases from J; junction bases left unmatched: 12. The CDR3 spans 14 residues. In nucleotides, the CDR3 is TGTGCCAGCCTGATACAAGAGGGGGCACATGGCTACACCTTC. Translation gives CASLIQEGAHGYTF.

The V call is TRBV13, the J call TRBJ2-5, with TRBD2 identical over 10 bases. Germline lookup yields CDR1 PRHDT and CDR2 FYEKMQ (reference sequence). This CDR3 has 15 residues. Unmatched junction bases numbered 5, after V lost 5 bases and J lost 2 bases. CDR3 protein: CASSLFSGGQETQYF. CDR3 DNA: TGTGCCAGCAGCCTCTTTAGCGGGGGGCAAGAGACCCAGTACTTC.

The rearrangement uses TRBV28 and TRBJ1-5; possibly TRBD1 for D (5 bases). The CDR3 length is 15 residues. Trimming shortened V by 6 bases and J by 0 bases, and 12 bases separated the two germline ends. Germline V gene sequence: CDR1 MDHEN, CDR2 SYDVKM. CDR3 sequence reads: CASSYPGGSNQPQHF. In nucleotides, the CDR3 is TGTGCCAGCAGCTACCCTGGGGGTAGCAATCAGCCCCAGCATTTT. The variable domain in full, with the rest retrieved from reference TRBV28 and TRBJ1-5, is DVKVTQSSRYLVKRTGEKVFLECVQDMDHENMFWYRQDPGLGLRLIYFSYDVKMKEKGDIPEGYSVSREKKERFSLILESASTNQTSMYLCASSYPGGSNQPQHFGDGTRLSIL.

The chain carries TRBV7-8 and TRBJ2-5; 9 bases align to TRBD1. Trimming at V came to 5 bases and at J to 5 bases, leaving 12 bases not matched to a gene. Germline-derived CDR1 and CDR2 are SGHVS and FQNEAQ. CDR3 length: 16 amino acids. The CDR3 loop is CASSRRQGVVWETQYF. Here the CDR3 DNA reads TGTGCCAGCAGCCGCAGACAGGGGGTAGTTTGGGAGACCCAGTACTTC.

The chain recombines TRBV5-1 with TRBJ2-3, with a possible D match to TRBD2 (6 bases). Trimming shortened V by 5 bases and J by 5 bases, and 27 bases separated the two germline ends. The CDR3 runs 18 residues. The V gene's germline CDR1 is SGHRS and CDR2 YFSETQ. The CDR3 reads CASSFDYRGGKVGDTQYF. The CDR3 DNA reads as TGCGCCAGCAGTTTTGACTACCGCGGAGGGAAAGTTGGAGATACGCAGTATTTT.

The chain combines TRBV28 with TRBJ2-3, with D possibly matching TRBD1 (7 bases). The CDR3 runs 17 residues. The germline CDR1 and CDR2 sequences are MDHEN and SYDVKM. V was clipped by 3 bases and J by 0 bases, with 16 bases between them. The CDR3 here is CASSFGGQLRSTDTQYF. The CDR3 DNA reads as TGTGCCAGCAGTTTCGGGGGACAGCTCCGAAGCACAGATACGCAGTATTTT.

This clone has just a few counts. The chain employs TRBV21-1 and TRBJ1-5. TRBV21-1 is a pseudogene segment. CDR3 size: 15 residues. The CDR3 DNA sequence: TGTGCCAGCATGTGGGGGAGGGTGAGGGGTCAGCCCCAGCATTTT. Translated, it gives CASMWGRVRGQPQHF.

The genes are TRBV11-2 and TRBJ2-5, with 8 bases aligning to TRBD2. V trimming: 3 bases; J trimming: 5 bases; junction bases outside the gene matches: 8. This CDR3 region has 15 residues. Germline CDR1 is SGHAT and CDR2 is FQNNGV. In DNA form, the CDR3 reads TGTGCCAGCAGCTTGCCTCGAGCGGGAGCCGAGACCCAGTACTTC. Its translation is CASSLPRAGAETQYF. The whole variable domain, remainder taken from reference TRBV11-2 and TRBJ2-5, is EAGVAQSPRYKIIEKRQSVAFWCNPISGHATLYWYQQILGQGPKLLIQFQNNGVVDDSQLPKDRFSAERLKGVDSTLKIQPAKLEDSAVYLCASSLPRAGAETQYFGPGTRLLVL.

J is TRBJ2-7 and V is TRBV18, with D perhaps TRBD1 (6 bases). Germline CDR1 reads KGHSH; CDR2 reads LQKENI. V gave up 3 bases and J gave up 0 bases, with 9 bases separating them. The CDR3 is made up of 14 amino acids. The DNA of the CDR3 is TGTGCCAGCTCACCTGACAGGAGCTCCTACGAGCAGTACTTC. Protein product: CASSPDRSSYEQYF.

The V call is TRBV5-1, the J call TRBJ1-2; 7 bases are shared with TRBD1. CDR3 length: 14 amino acids. The ends lost 4 bases at V and 4 bases at J; junction bases unmatched: 7. Per germline, CDR1 SGHRS and CDR2 YFSETQ. CDR3 sequence (DNA): TGCGCCAGCAGCCCGGGACAGTTGATCTATGGCTACACCTTC. Translating it yields CASSPGQLIYGYTF.

The V call is TRBV2, the J call TRBJ1-1; 8 positions match TRBD1. Looked up from germline, CDR1 is SNHLY and CDR2 is FYNNEI. Trimming took 5 bases from V and 4 from J; bases not matched to a gene: 6. This CDR3 region has 14 residues. CDR3 protein: CASSSGQGLTEAFF. The CDR3 DNA reads as TGTGCCAGCAGTAGTGGACAGGGACTCACTGAAGCTTTCTTT.

This chain joins TRBV7-2 and TRBJ2-1; D remains unclear. From germline, CDR1 is SGHTA and CDR2 FQGNSA. CDR3 length: 13 residues. V was pared by 1 base and J by 10 bases, with 11 bases between. In DNA form, the CDR3 reads TGTGCCAGCAGCTTAGACCAGGCTAGGGAGCAGTTCTTC. This codes for CASSLDQAREQFF. Based on the CDR3 plus reference TRBV7-2 and TRBJ2-1, the full variable domain is GAGVSQSPSNKVTEKGKDVELRCDPISGHTALYWYRQSLGQGLEFLIYFQGNSAPDKSGLPSDRFSAERTGGSVSTLTIQRTQQEDSAVYLCASSLDQAREQFFGPGTRLTVL.

The rearrangement links TRBV6-5 to TRBJ2-2; D is perhaps TRBD1 (6 bases). The CDR3 is 15 amino acids. V was clipped by 5 bases and J by 4 bases, with 14 bases between them. CDR1 is MNHEY and CDR2 is SVGAGI in the germline V gene. CDR3 sequence: CASSKPGQRTGELFF. The CDR3 coding sequence is TGTGCCAGCAGTAAACCGGGACAACGCACCGGGGAGCTGTTTTTT.

The CDR3 is CASSSDSYGYTF. The CDR3, as DNA: TGTGCCAGCAGTTCTGACAGCTATGGCTACACCTTC. This chain joins TRBV27 and TRBJ1-2; weak D call: TRBD1 (5 bases). The CDR3 sequence is 12 residues long. The germline CDR1 and CDR2 sequences are MNHEY and SMNVEV (reference sequence). Trimming cost V 4 bases and J 4 bases, with 7 bases left between them.

Only a few counts were recorded for this clone. The V and J genes are TRBV4-1 and TRBJ1-2; 7 nucleotides agree with TRBD1. V dropped 3 bases and J dropped 8; count of bases not matched to a gene: 15. The CDR3 runs to 16 residues. Germline CDR1 and CDR2: MGHRA and YSYEKL. CDR3 protein: CASSQVPGQTSGGYTF. CDR3 bases: TGCGCCAGCAGCCAGGTTCCGGGACAGACCTCGGGGGGCTACACCTTC.

The gene calls are TRBV4-1 and TRBJ1-5; D gene ambiguous. Germline CDR1 reads MGHRA; CDR2 reads YSYEKL. The CDR3 runs 12 residues. The V end lost 1 base, the J end lost 9 bases, and 7 bases lay between the germline ends. CDR3: CASSQVNGPQHF. DNA for the CDR3: TGCGCCAGCAGCCAAGTGAACGGGCCCCAGCATTTT.